Each of the 30 T cell receptor beta chains below was sequenced from the same sample in a study of blood T cell repertoires in COVID-19. Clones were read by immunoSEQ multiplex PCR, and TCRdb kept only the in-frame ones, dropping some. The repertoire includes under 200,000 clones, more than 75% of them detected once, and roughly 2% sits in the top ten. Sequencing input: peripheral blood. These receptors were taken from a man aged 50 to 59 who had recovered from COVID-19.

The chain combines TRBV19 with TRBJ1-4; 9 bases map to TRBD1. The V gene end was trimmed by 4 bases and the J gene end by 10 bases; junction bases not matched to a gene: 7. The CDR3 has 14 amino acids. CDR1 LNHDA and CDR2 SQIVND come from the germline V gene (reference sequence). The CDR3 protein is CASSTGQGKVKLFF. CDR3 bases: TGTGCCAGTAGTACAGGACAGGGGAAGGTAAAACTGTTTTTT.

This chain links TRBV19 with TRBJ1-1, with D possibly matching TRBD1 (6 bases). This CDR3 spans 14 amino acids. Germline V gene data show CDR1 as LNHDA and CDR2 as SQIVND (reference sequence). The V and J ends lost 6 bases and 1 base respectively, with 12 bases between them. The CDR3 sequence is CASRVGQRNTEAFF. The DNA of the CDR3 is TGTGCCAGTAGGGTTGGACAGAGGAACACTGAAGCTTTCTTT.

The chain recombines TRBV3-1 (or the pseudogene TRBV3-2) with TRBJ2-5; 10 bases align to TRBD2. Germline loops: CDR1 LGHDT, CDR2 YNNKEL (reference sequence). The V segment lost 6 bases and the J segment 5 bases; nucleotides outside the gene matches: 18. The CDR3 runs to 18 residues. CDR3 in amino acids: CASSPGTSDGPWGETQYF. CDR3 nucleotides: TGTGCCAGCAGTCCCGGGACTAGCGACGGCCCCTGGGGGGAGACCCAGTACTTC.

The chain carries TRBV10-1 and TRBJ2-2, with 9 bases that match TRBD2. This CDR3 has 16 residues. The ends lost 5 bases at V and 6 bases at J; junction bases unmatched: 10. The germline V gene has CDR1 WNHNN and CDR2 SYGVQD (reference sequence). Here the CDR3 DNA reads TGCGCCAGCAGTAGACAGACTAGCGGACTCGCCGGGGAGCTGTTTTTT. This gives the protein CASSRQTSGLAGELFF.

The chain links TRBV21-1 to TRBJ1-2. TRBV21-1 is given as a pseudogene. The CDR3 loop spans 16 amino acids. The chain's CDR3 is CASIQTEYFGDDGYTF. The CDR3 DNA reads as TGTGCCAGCATCCAAACAGAGTACTTCGGGGATGATGGCTACACCTTC.

The V gene is TRBV4-3, the J gene TRBJ2-1; tentative D call: TRBD2 (5 bases). Germline assignment: CDR1 LGHNA and CDR2 YSLEER. V was cut by 1 base and J by 0 bases, with 10 bases left in between. This CDR3 region has 16 residues. The CDR3 sequence: CASSQGSGRSYNEQFF. The CDR3 DNA reads as TGCGCCAGCAGCCAAGGGAGCGGTCGCTCCTACAATGAGCAGTTCTTC.

This clone has only a few counts. The chain couples TRBV5-4 to TRBJ2-1; D gene ambiguous. The CDR3 totals 15 residues. V lost 0 bases and J 0 bases, leaving 7 bases between the germline ends. The germline V gene encodes CDR1 SGHNT and CDR2 YYREEE (reference sequence). The CDR3 reads CASSLGHPSYNEQFF. The CDR3 bases are TGTGCCAGCAGCTTGGGACACCCCTCCTACAATGAGCAGTTCTTC.

The V call is TRBV19, the J call TRBJ1-6; no reliable D call. The ends were cut back, 3 bases at V and 7 bases at J, with 10 bases in the middle. CDR1 LNHDA and CDR2 SQIVND come from the germline V gene (reference sequence). The CDR3 length is 14 residues. CDR3 DNA sequence: TGTGCCAGTAGTATGTTTATCGGGAATTCACCCCTCCACTTT. Protein sequence: CASSMFIGNSPLHF.

The genes are TRBV7-9 and TRBJ2-3; 10 positions agree with TRBD1. The CDR3 length is 15 residues. The germline CDR1 and CDR2 sequences are SEHNR and FQNEAQ (reference sequence). V shed 3 bases, J shed 5 bases, and the junction held 5 bases outside the gene matches. CDR3 residues: CASSLTGGAGDTQYF. The CDR3 DNA reads TGTGCCAGCAGCTTGACAGGGGGCGCCGGAGATACGCAGTATTTT.

V and J are TRBV6-6 and TRBJ2-7; 9 bases match TRBD1. With 2 bases clipped from V and 0 bases from J, the junction kept 5 bases outside the gene matches. This CDR3 is 16 amino acids long. Looked up from germline, CDR1 is MNHNY and CDR2 is SVGAGI (reference sequence). CDR3 nucleotides: TGTGCCAGCAGTTACCTCGGGACAGGGTTCTCCTACGAGCAGTACTTC. Its protein product is CASSYLGTGFSYEQYF.

This chain uses TRBV27 with TRBJ2-7, with a weak D call TRBD2 (5 bases). Germline loops: CDR1 MNHEY, CDR2 SMNVEV (reference sequence). V was cut by 0 bases and J by 2 bases, with 8 bases left in between. The length of the CDR3 is 14 residues. This CDR3 reads CASSLSPGTYEQYF. The CDR3, as DNA: TGTGCCAGCAGTTTATCCCCCGGGACCTACGAGCAGTACTTC.

This sequence joins TRBV6-5 and TRBJ1-2; 10 bases are shared with TRBD1. The CDR3 spans 13 residues. Germline CDR1 reads MNHEY; CDR2 reads SVGAGI. With V trimmed by 5 bases and J by 5 bases, 2 bases remained unmatched. CDR3: CASSRDRGYGYTF. CDR3 DNA sequence: TGTGCCAGCAGTCGGGACAGGGGTTATGGCTACACCTTC.

CDR3 nucleotide sequence: TGTGCCAGCAGTAACGGAGGATCTGGGGCCAACGTCCTGACTTTC. This sequence encodes CASSNGGSGANVLTF. The chain has TRBV6-6 and TRBJ2-6; D is perhaps TRBD2 (5 bases). This CDR3 is 15 amino acids long. Germline lookup yields CDR1 MNHNY and CDR2 SVGAGI (reference sequence). V was clipped by 5 bases and J by 1 base, with 9 bases between them.

This chain uses TRBV5-6 with TRBJ1-4, with D hard to call. CDR3 length: 17 residues. Germline CDR1 reads SGHDT; CDR2 reads YYEEEE. The V end lost 2 bases, the J end lost 5 bases, and 19 bases lay between the germline ends. The CDR3 DNA reads as TGTGCCAGCAGCTTCGGTTTGGGCCGTAGTGGGAATGAAAAACTGTTTTTT. Protein product: CASSFGLGRSGNEKLFF. Full variable domain (rest looked up from reference TRBV5-6 and TRBJ1-4): DAGVTQSPTHLIKTRGQQVTLRCSPKSGHDTVSWYQQALGQGPQFIFQYYEEEERQRGNFPDRFSGHQFPNYSSELNVNALLLGDSALYLCASSFGLGRSGNEKLFFGSGTQLSVL.

V is TRBV5-1 and J is TRBJ1-5; D gene unclear. Trimming shortened V by 0 bases and J by 6 bases, and 7 bases separated the two germline ends. Germline values: CDR1 SGHRS, CDR2 YFSETQ. The CDR3 length is 13 residues. CDR3 in amino acids: CASSLGEAQPQHF. The CDR3 region has the DNA TGCGCCAGCAGCTTGGGAGAAGCTCAGCCCCAGCATTTT.

The V call is TRBV29-1, the J call TRBJ1-2; TRBD1 agrees at 7 bases. The ends lost 1 base at V and 8 bases at J; junction bases unmatched: 4. This CDR3 spans 12 amino acids. Germline V gives CDR1 SQVTM, CDR2 ANQGSEA. The chain's CDR3 is CSVEGQGNGYTF. The CDR3 region has the DNA TGCAGCGTTGAAGGACAGGGTAACGGCTACACCTTC.

The chain recombines TRBV15 with TRBJ2-4, with 9 bases identical to TRBD1. CDR3 size: 20 residues. V lost 0 bases to trimming and J lost 5 bases; unmatched junction nucleotides: 17. CDR1 is LNHNV, CDR2 YYDKDF, per germline (reference sequence). CDR3 loop: CATSRDPNRGRQRLQNIQYF. CDR3 DNA: TGTGCCACCAGCAGAGATCCCAACAGGGGGCGGCAAAGGCTCCAAAACATTCAGTACTTC.

The chain links TRBV15 to TRBJ2-5, with TRBD2 matching 10 bases. Looked up from germline, CDR1 is LNHNV and CDR2 is YYDKDF (reference sequence). The trim removed 4 bases at V and 4 bases at J, leaving 6 bases unmatched. CDR3 length equals 15 residues. The CDR3 loop is CATSKKRGGGETQYF. The CDR3 DNA reads TGTGCCACCAGCAAGAAGCGGGGGGGCGGAGAGACCCAGTACTTC.

V is TRBV7-9 and J is TRBJ2-5; TRBD1 matches at 8 bases. Germline assignment: CDR1 SEHNR and CDR2 FQNEAQ (reference sequence). This CDR3 has 16 residues. With 1 base clipped from V and 1 base from J, the junction kept 5 bases outside the gene matches. For the CDR3, the DNA is TGTGCCAGCAGCTTAGTGGGACAGGCTATCCAAGAGACCCAGTACTTC. Residues: CASSLVGQAIQETQYF.

The chain recombines TRBV5-6 with TRBJ2-7; no reliable D call. Germline assignment: CDR1 SGHDT and CDR2 YYEEEE. The CDR3 loop spans 13 amino acids. V gave up 1 base and J gave up 0 bases, with 5 bases separating them. For the CDR3, the DNA is TGTGCCAGCAGCTTGTCTAGCTCCTACGAGCAGTACTTC. It specifies CASSLSSSYEQYF.

The gene calls are TRBV30 and TRBJ1-2; D may be TRBD1 (6 bases). V lost 3 bases and J 1 base, leaving 9 bases between the germline ends. The CDR3 runs 13 residues. Germline CDR1 and CDR2: GTSNPN and SVGIG (reference sequence). CDR3 in amino acids: CAWRKQGNYGYTF. CDR3 in DNA: TGTGCCTGGAGAAAACAGGGTAACTATGGCTACACCTTC. Looking up the rest from reference TRBV30 and TRBJ1-2 gives the full variable domain: SQTIHQWPATLVQPVGSPLSLECTVEGTSNPNLYWYRQAAGRGLQLLFYSVGIGQISSEVPQNLSASRPQDRQFILSSKKLLLSDSGFYLCAWRKQGNYGYTFGSGTRLTVV.

The chain couples TRBV5-1 to TRBJ2-7, with 11 bases that match TRBD2. V lost 4 bases, J lost 3 bases, and 18 bases stayed unmatched. Germline assignment: CDR1 SGHRS and CDR2 YFSETQ. The CDR3 has 19 amino acids. The CDR3 loop is CASSPPTGDTSGSSYEQYF. CDR3 DNA sequence: TGCGCCAGCAGCCCGCCTACTGGGGATACTAGCGGGAGCAGCTACGAGCAGTACTTC.

The chain uses TRBV28 and TRBJ2-2; a weak D match, TRBD1 (6 bases). V lost 3 bases to trimming and J lost 0 bases, with 8 bases between them. Germline CDR1 reads MDHEN; CDR2 reads SYDVKM. The CDR3 has 15 residues. The DNA of the CDR3 is TGTGCCAGCAGTTTCCCAGGGGCGAACACCGGGGAGCTGTTTTTT. Translation gives CASSFPGANTGELFF.

CDR3 protein: CASSQETSGFTDTQYF. The CDR3, as DNA: TGTGCCAGCAGCCAAGAGACTAGCGGATTCACAGATACGCAGTATTTT. V and J are TRBV14 and TRBJ2-3; 9 bases are a match to TRBD2. V dropped 0 bases and J dropped 2; count of bases not matched to a gene: 3. There are 16 residues in the CDR3. Germline V gives CDR1 SGHDN, CDR2 FVKESK.

This chain connects TRBV30 to TRBJ1-4, with D hard to call. Trimming left V 6 bases short and J 3 bases short, with 8 bases between. Looked up from germline, CDR1 is GTSNPN and CDR2 is SVGIG (reference sequence). The CDR3 has 12 residues. CDR3: CACGSPNEKLFF. As DNA, the CDR3 is TGTGCCTGCGGGTCCCCTAATGAAAAACTGTTTTTT.

The chain carries TRBV7-9 and TRBJ2-5; unclear D gene. CDR3 length: 14 residues. Germline V gives CDR1 SEHNR, CDR2 FQNEAQ (reference sequence). Trimming took 5 bases from V and 4 from J, leaving 14 bases between them. CDR3 nucleotide sequence: TGTGCCAGCAGCCCCTCCGAGGTATCAGAGACCCAGTACTTC. Translating gives CASSPSEVSETQYF.

The chain couples TRBV7-2 to TRBJ2-3; D call uncertain. The CDR3 has 16 amino acids. The germline V gene encodes CDR1 SGHTA and CDR2 FQGNSA. Trimming took off 4 bases at V and 4 bases at J, with 18 bases between the two ends. In DNA, the CDR3 is TGTGCCAGCAGCTCCTTGTTAGGTGGAGATCCAGATACGCAGTATTTT. Translation: CASSSLLGGDPDTQYF.

The chain uses TRBV4-3 and TRBJ2-1; tentatively, D is TRBD2 (5 bases). The germline V gene encodes CDR1 LGHNA and CDR2 YSLEER. The CDR3 sequence is 14 residues long. The ends were cut back, 0 bases at V and 8 bases at J, with 11 bases in the middle. CDR3 DNA sequence: TGCGCCAGCAGCCAAGACCTAGCAGACCATGAGCAGTTCTTC. It is translated as CASSQDLADHEQFF.

The chain couples TRBV13 to TRBJ2-1, with a tentative D call TRBD2 (6 bases). Germline CDR1 reads PRHDT; CDR2 reads FYEKMQ (reference sequence). This CDR3 contains 17 residues. V gave up 4 bases and J gave up 8 bases, with 24 bases separating them. CDR3 protein: CASSSLPAGNNGDEQFF. For the CDR3, the DNA is TGTGCCAGCAGCTCCCTGCCAGCGGGTAATAACGGCGATGAGCAGTTCTTC. The full variable domain, with the rest looked up from reference TRBV13 and TRBJ2-1, is AAGVIQSPRHLIKEKRETATLKCYPIPRHDTVYWYQQGPGQDPQFLISFYEKMQSDKGSIPDRFSAQQFSDYHSELNMSSLELGDSALYFCASSSLPAGNNGDEQFFGPGTRLTVL.

This clone showed up just once. The rearrangement uses TRBV4-2 and TRBJ1-5, with unresolved D. The ends were cut back, 1 base at V and 7 bases at J, with 11 bases in the middle. Germline V lookup: CDR1 LGHNA, CDR2 YNFKEQ. The CDR3 extends over 14 amino acids. CDR3 sequence reads: CASSQAVSAQPQHF. The DNA of the CDR3 is TGTGCCAGCAGCCAAGCCGTCAGTGCCCAGCCCCAGCATTTT.